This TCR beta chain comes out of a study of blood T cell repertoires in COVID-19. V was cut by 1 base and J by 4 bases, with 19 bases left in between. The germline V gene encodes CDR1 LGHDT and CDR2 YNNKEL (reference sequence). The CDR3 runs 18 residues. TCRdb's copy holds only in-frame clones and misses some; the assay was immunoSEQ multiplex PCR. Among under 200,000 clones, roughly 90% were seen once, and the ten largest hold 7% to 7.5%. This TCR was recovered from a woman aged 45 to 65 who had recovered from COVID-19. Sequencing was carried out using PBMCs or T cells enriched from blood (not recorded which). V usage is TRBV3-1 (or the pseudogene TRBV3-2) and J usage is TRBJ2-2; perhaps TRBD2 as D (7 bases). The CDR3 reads CASSQAPPGGASTGELFF. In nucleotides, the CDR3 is TGTGCCAGCAGCCAAGCACCGCCGGGGGGCGCGTCCACCGGGGAGCTGTTTTTT.